Included here is one T cell receptor beta chain sequence, with context. Which antigen it targets is not known. The record has no base qualities; no much larger clone is one base away. This sample was taken from a study of shared clonotypes between healthy human individuals (dated by TCRdb to 2018 to 2021). For the wider study: The cohort comprised a couple of women and three men aged 18 to 49 years. For each donor, three plates each were used for CD4 naive and CD4 memory, two plates were used for CD8 naive, and one plate was used for CD8 memory. To estimate repertoire size and how much clonotype sharing occurs between individuals, the study deeply sequenced the blood TCR repertoires of five or six healthy adults. Libraries were prepared and TCR repertoires were sequenced by different laboratories using diverse techniques, in order to increase sequencing depth and limit assay-specific biases. Per donor, leukapheresis produced somewhere between about 0.85 and 8.9 billion PBMCs. Beyond this particular receptor, the publication reports: Only blood was sampled, and tissue TCR repertoires likely differ from those in blood. Based on pairwise subsampling, the degree of clonotype sharing among donors was expected to be affected by sequencing depth. Clonotypes shared by all four sorted-subset donors showed higher generation probabilities than non-shared clonotypes. Naive subsets generally had larger estimated clonotype richness than memory subsets did. Because the study included only a small number of donors, the genetic and exposure-history diversity represented was limited. When several donors were compared, the shared fraction of clonotypes was around 5% for naive CD4, over 3% for naive CD8, 2.3% for memory CD4, and 0.3% to 0.5% for memory CD8. Incomplete sequencing was indicated by rarefaction of sorted-subset datasets, despite the large sequencing depth.

The CDR3 covers 13 residues, taking in both the cysteine and the phenylalanine. Only the CDR3 region is kept as DNA, spanning 39 bases read in frame from base 1. V was cut back by 3 bases and J by 8 bases, leaving a gap of 14 bases between them. The germline V gene encodes CDR1 SGHRS and CDR2 YFSETQ. Using the deep immunoSEQ assay, multiplex PCR amplified TCR CDR3 regions from genomic DNA. Extracted genomic DNA from each cell subset was distributed evenly across all wells of several immunoSEQ 96-well plates, and each plate was treated as a replicate. Each replicate PCR for sorted subsets received roughly 200 ng genomic DNA, equal to around 32,000 T cell genomes. Purified libraries were measured with a Qubit 3.0 fluorometer, size-checked on a Bioanalyzer 2100, and measured again with the KAPA Library Quantification kit. Every immunoSEQ 96-well plate was sequenced on a separate single-read 150-cycle Illumina NextSeq 550 flow cell. As for the original processing: Because only junctional sequences without quality scores were contained in the immunoSEQ output, filtering matching that applied to full-length reads could not be performed. To assign V/J genes and CDR3, sequences were annotated against IMGT germline references using PyIR, a Python wrapper for IgBLAST v1.9. Reads were filtered out if the reads had weak V/J assignments (E-value above 1e-6), no CDR3, stop codons, out-of-frame junctions, or ambiguous translated residues. V3J clonotypes were defined as sequences sharing the same inferred V gene, J gene, and CDR3 amino acid sequence. To compute the percentage overlap between repertoires, the number of shared unique clonotypes was divided by the size of the smaller repertoire. RTK rarefaction, the Chao1 estimator, and Recon v2.1 estimates of unobserved clonotypes were used to assess repertoire richness. For all TCRbeta clonotypes obtained by the gDNA method from a few donors, generation probabilities were computed with OLGA. The table was pulled from immuneACCESS by TCRdb, which kept in-frame rearrangements only. Such tables lose some clones; where checked, under half of the loss comes from unresolved V genes, and the rest has no known cause. V and J calls and clone size are as listed in that table; D and trimming were resolved from the DNA. Here the sample has 2,500,000 or so clones; approximately 93% occur a single time. Jointly, the top ten make up approximately 0.37% of the sample.

Donors were healthy HIV-negative adults with no recently reported acute infections or vaccinations. Only Caucasian adults living in Nashville, Tennessee, USA were represented among the donors. CD4+ T cells were enriched by magnetic negative selection; naive cells were then positively selected on CD45RA, and the negative fraction formed the memory subset. Blood was collected by leukapheresis, and PBMCs were isolated by Ficoll-Histopaque density gradient centrifugation and then cryopreserved in liquid nitrogen vapor phase. Analytical flow cytometry was used to check the purity and quantity of each magnetically sorted T cell population. Genomic DNA was isolated from each sorted fraction and quantified by UV absorbance on a Nanodrop 2000c.

The clonotype originates from a man between 18 and 29 years old in good health. Some clones in this sample may be carry-over from other donors' samples. Sample: naive CD4+ T cells from PBMCs. The cell subset or site label for this specimen denotes: CD45RA+ positively selected. The V and J segments used are TRBV5-1 and TRBJ1-2, with TRBD1 perhaps the D gene, on 6 matching bases. CDR3 loop: CASSWTVGGGYTF. The sequence in DNA is TGCGCCAGCAGCTGGACGGTCGGGGGCGGCTACACCTTC. Where the CDR3 stops, the reference TRBV5-1 and TRBJ1-2 genes take over; the full variable domain is KAGVTQTPRYLIKTRGQQVTLSCSPISGHRSVSWYQQTPGQGLQFLFEYFSETQRNKGNFPGRFSGRQFSNSRSEMNVSTLELGDSALYLCASSWTVGGGYTFGSGTRLTVV.